The 28 T cell receptor beta chains below come from one sample, sequenced in a study of blood T cells in healthy people across ages. A second PCR, run for roughly 7 to 11 cycles, used a sample-barcoded 5' primer plus a J-beta primer mix. MiXCR, applied by TCRdb to the 5' RACE reads, yields one record per CDR3 protein. The data contain about 840,000 distinct CDR3 sequences, almost 30% of them singletons. The sample also formed part of further work on T cells of mothers and their children.

The sample taken for sequencing was blood. The receptors here all came from a woman aged 40-49 years in good health.

The V call is TRBV19, the J call TRBJ1-1; unclear D gene. Germline CDR1 and CDR2: LNHDA and SQIVND (reference sequence). The V end was cut by 3 bases, the J end by 4 bases, with 15 bases between. The CDR3 runs 15 residues. Written as DNA, the CDR3 is TGTGCCAGTAGTATCCTCGCAGGTCGGGCCACTGAAGCTTTCTTT. Amino acid sequence: CASSILAGRATEAFF.

This clonotype showed up many times. This chain joins TRBV5-1 and TRBJ2-1; weak D call: TRBD2 (5 bases). The CDR3 runs 15 residues. The germline gives CDR1 SGHRS, CDR2 YFSETQ. The V and J ends lost 4 bases and 5 bases respectively, with 16 bases between them. CDR3: CASSPDSALNNEQFF. The CDR3, as DNA: TGCGCCAGCAGCCCGGACTCTGCCCTAAACAATGAGCAGTTCTTC.

Worth noting for this clonotype: A much bigger clone sits one base away, suggesting this may be a read error. The chain carries TRBV7-2 and TRBJ2-7, with 7 bases matching TRBD2. CDR1 is SGHTA, CDR2 FQGNSA, per germline. Trimming took 2 bases from V and 7 from J; bases not matched to a gene: 8. This CDR3 is built from 14 residues. CDR3 sequence (DNA): TGTGCCAGCAGCTTAAGCGGGGATTACAATGAGCAGTACTTC. As protein: CASSLSGDYNEQYF.

This clonotype has a count of ten or more. The V and J genes are TRBV6-5 and TRBJ2-7, with D perhaps being TRBD1 or TRBD2 (5 bases each). The germline CDR1 and CDR2 sequences are MNHEY and SVGAGI. V was cut by 5 bases and J by 0 bases, with 17 bases left in between. The CDR3 contains 16 residues. The CDR3 bases are TGTGCCAGCAGTAAACGGGACGGTAGGAGCTCCTACGAGCAGTACTTC. Translation gives CASSKRDGRSSYEQYF.

This clonotype was counted a few times. The genes are TRBV14 and TRBJ1-6; 11 bases line up with TRBD1. Per germline, CDR1 SGHDN and CDR2 FVKESK. V lost 1 base, J lost 5 bases, and 7 bases stayed unmatched. The CDR3 extends over 18 amino acids. CDR3 sequence: CASSQGGGQGANNSPLHF. The CDR3 coding sequence is TGTGCCAGCAGCCAAGGAGGAGGACAGGGGGCAAATAATTCACCCCTCCACTTT. The full variable domain, in which reference TRBV14 and TRBJ1-6 provide the parts outside the CDR3, is EAGVTQFPSHSVIEKGQTVTLRCDPISGHDNLYWYRRVMGKEIKFLLHFVKESKQDESGMPNNRFLAERTGGTYSTLKVQPAELEDSGVYFCASSQGGGQGANNSPLHFGNGTRLTVT.

This clonotype has at least ten counts. The chain is built from TRBV7-3 and TRBJ2-1; the match to TRBD2 covers 10 bases. The CDR3 is 15 residues long. Looked up from germline, CDR1 is SGHTA and CDR2 is FQGTGA. V lost 5 bases, J lost 6 bases, and 7 bases stayed unmatched. Here the CDR3 DNA reads TGTGCCAGCAGCCTCCTAGCGGGGGCCCTCAATGAGCAGTTCTTC. This sequence encodes CASSLLAGALNEQFF.

CDR3 residues: CSARRDTEAFF. Here the CDR3 DNA reads TGCAGTGCTCGCAGGGACACTGAAGCTTTCTTT. V and J are TRBV20-1 and TRBJ1-1; possibly TRBD1 for D (5 bases). CDR3 length: 11 amino acids. The V and J ends lost 5 bases and 3 bases respectively, with 7 bases between them. Germline values: CDR1 DFQATT, CDR2 SNEGSKA (reference sequence).

On this clonotype: This could be a read error, since a much larger clone is one nucleotide away. The chain employs TRBV4-3 and TRBJ2-5; TRBD2 aligns across 10 bases. The junction had 10 bases not matched to a gene; V was cut back by 1 base and J by 5 bases. Germline lookup yields CDR1 LGHNA and CDR2 YSLEER. The CDR3 has 17 amino acids. The CDR3 nucleotides read TGCGCCAGCAGCCAAGGGGCCGGGACTAGCGCTGCGGAGACCCAGTACTTC. Its translation: CASSQGAGTSAAETQYF.

This clonotype has a handful of counts. The chain recombines TRBV4-1 with TRBJ2-4, with D maybe TRBD1 (6 bases). The J call is uncertain, as TRBJ2-7 better fits the DNA end. The CDR3 extends over 16 amino acids. Germline V CDR1 and CDR2: MGHRA, YSYEKL. CDR3 nucleotides: TGCGCCAGCAGCCAAACAGCCACAGGGATAGCCTGCGAGCAGTACTTC. Amino acids: CASSQTATGIACEQYF.

This clonotype was counted at least ten times. V gene TRBV20-1 combines with J gene TRBJ2-4, with D uncertain. V gave up 6 bases and J gave up 3 bases, with 15 bases separating them. Germline CDR1 reads DFQATT; CDR2 reads SNEGSKA (reference sequence). CDR3 length: 14 amino acids. In nucleotides, the CDR3 is TGCAGTGCCCTCCTCCCAGACAACAAAAACATTCAGTACTTC. It yields the protein CSALLPDNKNIQYF.

The chain links TRBV7-9 to TRBJ2-6; D unclear. V was shortened by 4 bases and J by 2 bases, with 21 bases between the two germline ends. CDR3 length: 19 residues. The germline V gene has CDR1 SEHNR and CDR2 FQNEAQ (reference sequence). CDR3: CASSSSDGTRSAGANVLTF. The CDR3 nucleotides read TGTGCCAGCAGCTCCTCGGACGGAACAAGATCCGCTGGGGCCAACGTCCTGACTTTC.

This clonotype was seen at least ten times. CDR3 in DNA: TGTGCCATCCGGGCTAGCGGGGACCAAGAGACCCAGTACTTC. Its translation: CAIRASGDQETQYF. V and J are TRBV10-3 and TRBJ2-5; TRBD2 matches at 9 bases. The CDR3 has 14 amino acids. J was trimmed by 0 bases and V by 8 bases; bases with no gene match: 4. Germline V gene lookup returns CDR1 ENHRY and CDR2 SYGVKD.

On this clonotype: A much larger clone lies a single base off, so this may be a read error. This sequence joins TRBV29-1 and TRBJ2-1; the D is unclear. This CDR3 spans 10 amino acids. The V gene lost 4 bases and the J gene lost 5 bases, with 3 bases spanning the gap. CDR1 and CDR2 from the germline V gene are SQVTM and ANQGSEA. In DNA, the CDR3 is TGCAGCGTTGGCGACAATGAGCAGTTCTTC. Its protein product is CSVGDNEQFF.

This clonotype was counted at least ten times. The CDR3 loop is CASRYAPGTGKETQYF. The CDR3 DNA reads as TGTGCCAGCAGATACGCACCAGGGACAGGGAAAGAGACCCAGTACTTC. This chain joins TRBV7-8 and TRBJ2-5, with 9 nucleotides matching TRBD1. CDR3 size: 16 residues. The junction had 11 bases not matched to a gene; V was cut back by 6 bases and J by 3 bases. CDR1 is SGHVS, CDR2 FQNEAQ, per germline.

This clonotype has a handful of counts. The rearrangement uses TRBV7-2 and TRBJ1-2, with TRBD1 identical over 9 bases. The V and J ends lost 6 bases and 0 bases, in that order; junction bases with no gene match: 5. The germline V gene has CDR1 SGHTA and CDR2 FQGNSA. The CDR3 length is 15 residues. In DNA form, the CDR3 reads TGTGCCAGCAGAGGGACAGGGCATACTAACTATGGCTACACCTTC. Protein sequence: CASRGTGHTNYGYTF.

This clonotype was seen a few times. The V call is TRBV5-1, the J call TRBJ2-1; D perhaps matches TRBD2 (6 bases). With 1 base removed from V and 0 bases from J, the gap between germline ends came to 11 bases. The CDR3 is 16 residues long. Germline CDR1 SGHRS, CDR2 YFSETQ. Here the CDR3 reads CASSLHGDSSYNEQFF. The CDR3, as DNA: TGCGCCAGCAGCTTGCACGGGGACTCCTCCTACAATGAGCAGTTCTTC.

This clonotype came up a few times. This chain uses TRBV30 with TRBJ2-3; D is unclear. The V end was cut by 0 bases, the J end by 2 bases, with 15 bases between. Looked up from germline, CDR1 is GTSNPN and CDR2 is SVGIG (reference sequence). CDR3 size: 16 residues. The CDR3: CAWSVQTYLFTDTQYF. DNA for the CDR3: TGTGCCTGGAGTGTACAGACTTACCTGTTCACAGATACGCAGTATTTT.

In this sample, this clonotype turned up many times. The chain recombines TRBV24-1 with TRBJ2-7; unclear D gene. There are 14 residues in the CDR3. Deletions cut 4 bases from V and 2 bases from J, with 11 bases between. CDR1 is KGHDR and CDR2 is SFDVKD in the germline V gene. The CDR3, as DNA: TGTGCCACCAGTGACCCGTCCACTCCCTACGAGCAGTACTTC. Translation gives CATSDPSTPYEQYF.

The chain joins TRBV20-1 to TRBJ2-2; D is perhaps TRBD2 (6 bases). Trimming stripped 4 bases from V and 0 bases from J, with 9 bases between. This CDR3 has 14 amino acids. Looked up from germline, CDR1 is DFQATT and CDR2 is SNEGSKA (reference sequence). CDR3 nucleotide sequence: TGCAGTGCTACGGGACTCGCGAACACCGGGGAGCTGTTTTTT. Amino acid sequence: CSATGLANTGELFF.

This clonotype was seen only a few times. This rearrangement joins TRBV28 to TRBJ1-4; D ambiguous. This CDR3 contains 15 residues. The V end was cut by 3 bases, the J end by 7 bases, with 15 bases between. Germline V gives CDR1 MDHEN, CDR2 SYDVKM. The CDR3 nucleotides read TGTGCCAGCAGTTTGTCTGTAGGGAGGAGTGAAAAACTGTTTTTT. Protein: CASSLSVGRSEKLFF.

The genes are TRBV20-1 and TRBJ2-3, with D uncertain. Germline CDR1 and CDR2: DFQATT and SNEGSKA (reference sequence). V dropped 0 bases and J dropped 7 bases, with 11 bases sitting between them. The CDR3 extends over 13 amino acids. Here the CDR3 reads CSARDFQRNTQYF. The CDR3 region has the DNA TGCAGTGCTAGAGACTTCCAGAGGAATACGCAGTATTTT.

This clonotype was seen repeatedly, ten times or more. The chain links TRBV28 to TRBJ1-2; D call uncertain. This CDR3 comprises 11 residues. The ends were cut back, 6 bases at V and 4 bases at J, with 6 bases in the middle. CDR1 is MDHEN and CDR2 is SYDVKM in the germline V gene. CDR3 sequence: CASSQSYGYTF. The DNA for the CDR3 is TGTGCCAGCAGCCAAAGCTATGGCTACACCTTC.

The chain has TRBV7-8 and TRBJ2-2, with D tentatively TRBD2 (5 bases). The CDR3 extends over 15 amino acids. V was trimmed by 5 bases and J by 4 bases, leaving 14 bases between them. CDR1 is SGHVS, CDR2 FQNEAQ, per germline. CDR3 coding DNA: TGTGCCAGCAGCCCGTCGGGGTTGGGCACCGGGGAGCTGTTTTTT. Protein: CASSPSGLGTGELFF.

Many counts were recorded for this clonotype. The gene calls are TRBV4-3 and TRBJ2-5; 9 bases align to TRBD2. Trimming took 4 bases from V and 5 from J; bases not matched to a gene: 8. This CDR3 is 15 amino acids long. Germline CDR1 and CDR2: LGHNA and YSLEER. The CDR3 is CASSLIAGAGETQYF. CDR3 bases: TGCGCCAGCAGCCTAATAGCGGGGGCAGGGGAGACCCAGTACTTC.

This clonotype was counted many times. The chain couples TRBV7-9 to TRBJ1-2; no firm D call. This CDR3 spans 16 amino acids. V was cut by 2 bases and J by 0 bases, with 13 bases left in between. The germline gives CDR1 SEHNR, CDR2 FQNEAQ (reference sequence). Written as DNA, the CDR3 is TGTGCCAGCAGCTTATTCACCAGAGCTACTAACTATGGCTACACCTTC. Residues: CASSLFTRATNYGYTF. The whole variable domain, remainder taken from reference TRBV7-9 and TRBJ1-2, is DTGVSQNPRHKITKRGQNVTFRCDPISEHNRLYWYRQTLGQGPEFLTYFQNEAQLEKSRLLSDRFSAERPKGSFSTLEIQRTEQGDSAMYLCASSLFTRATNYGYTFGSGTRLTVV.

This clonotype came up many times. The rearrangement joins TRBV7-3 to TRBJ2-7; D not resolved. V lost 4 bases to trimming and J lost 2 bases, with 12 bases between them. Germline V CDR1 and CDR2: SGHTA, FQGTGA. This CDR3 spans 14 amino acids. DNA for the CDR3: TGTGCCAGCAGCTCATCAATGGGGACCTACGAGCAGTACTTC. Translated: CASSSSMGTYEQYF.

The chain carries TRBV5-5 and TRBJ2-5, with 8 bases lining up with TRBD1. Judging by the DNA end, TRBJ2-7 fits better; the J call may be wrong. The CDR3 is 14 amino acids. The V gene's germline CDR1 is SGHKS and CDR2 YYEKEE (reference sequence). CDR3 amino acids: CASSDGTGYGEQYF. Here the CDR3 DNA reads TGTGCCAGCAGCGACGGGACAGGATATGGCGAGCAGTACTTC.

With respect to this clonotype: This could be a read error, since a much larger clone is one nucleotide away. This chain connects TRBV12-3 or TRBV12-4 to TRBJ1-2; a possible D gene is TRBD1 (5 bases). The CDR3 is 12 amino acids. The V gene lost 5 bases and the J gene lost 10 bases, with 14 bases spanning the gap. The CDR3 loop reads CASSAAGAIYTF. CDR3 DNA: TGTGCCAGCAGTGCCGCCGGGGCAATCTACACCTTC.